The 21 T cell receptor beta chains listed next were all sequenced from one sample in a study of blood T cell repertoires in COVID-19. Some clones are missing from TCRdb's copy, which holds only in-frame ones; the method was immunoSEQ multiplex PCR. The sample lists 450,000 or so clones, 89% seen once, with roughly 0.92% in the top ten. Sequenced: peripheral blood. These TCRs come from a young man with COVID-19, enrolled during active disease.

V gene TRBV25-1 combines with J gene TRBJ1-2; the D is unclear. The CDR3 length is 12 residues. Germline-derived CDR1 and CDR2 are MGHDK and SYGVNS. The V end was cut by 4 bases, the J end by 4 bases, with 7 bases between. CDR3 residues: CASSGSSYGYTF. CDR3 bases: TGTGCCAGCAGTGGTAGCAGCTATGGCTACACCTTC.

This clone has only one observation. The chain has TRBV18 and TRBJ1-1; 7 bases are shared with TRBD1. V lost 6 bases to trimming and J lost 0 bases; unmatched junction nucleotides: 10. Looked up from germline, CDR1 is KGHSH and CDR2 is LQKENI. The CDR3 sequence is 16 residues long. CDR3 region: CASSRGGQYMNTEAFF. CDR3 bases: TGTGCCAGCTCTCGGGGGGGACAGTACATGAACACTGAAGCTTTCTTT.

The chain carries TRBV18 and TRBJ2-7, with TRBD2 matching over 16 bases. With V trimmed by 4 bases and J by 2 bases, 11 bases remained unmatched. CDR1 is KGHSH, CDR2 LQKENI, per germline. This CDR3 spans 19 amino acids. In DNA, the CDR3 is TGTGCCAGCTCACTTTTTTCCGGGACTAGCGGGAGGGCAACCTACGAGCAGTACTTC. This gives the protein CASSLFSGTSGRATYEQYF.

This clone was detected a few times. CDR3 sequence (DNA): TGTGCCAGCAGCCCACTCACTGAAGCTTTCTTT. This sequence encodes CASSPLTEAFF. This rearrangement joins TRBV6-6 to TRBJ1-1; no definite D call. CDR1 and CDR2 from the germline V gene are MNHNY and SVGAGI (reference sequence). This CDR3 comprises 11 residues. With 6 bases removed from V and 4 bases from J, the gap between germline ends came to 6 bases.

The CDR3 DNA reads TGTGCCACAGGGGGAAAGCGTATTATGCCCCAGCATTTT. This translates into CATGGKRIMPQHF. The V call is TRBV10-3, the J call TRBJ1-5; 7 bases map to TRBD1. V lost 10 bases to trimming and J lost 9 bases; unmatched junction nucleotides: 12. Germline CDR1 ENHRY, CDR2 SYGVKD. The CDR3 runs to 13 residues.

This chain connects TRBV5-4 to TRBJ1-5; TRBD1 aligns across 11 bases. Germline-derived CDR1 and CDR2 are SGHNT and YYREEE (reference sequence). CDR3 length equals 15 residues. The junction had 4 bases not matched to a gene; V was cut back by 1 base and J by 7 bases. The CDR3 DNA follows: TGTGCCAGCAGCTTGAGGGACAGGGGGGGACAGCCCCAGCATTTT. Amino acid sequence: CASSLRDRGGQPQHF.

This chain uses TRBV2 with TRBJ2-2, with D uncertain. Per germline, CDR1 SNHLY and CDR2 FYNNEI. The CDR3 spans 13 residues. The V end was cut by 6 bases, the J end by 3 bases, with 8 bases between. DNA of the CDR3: TGTGCCAGCAGGAGACTTGACACCGGGGAGCTGTTTTTT. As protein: CASRRLDTGELFF.

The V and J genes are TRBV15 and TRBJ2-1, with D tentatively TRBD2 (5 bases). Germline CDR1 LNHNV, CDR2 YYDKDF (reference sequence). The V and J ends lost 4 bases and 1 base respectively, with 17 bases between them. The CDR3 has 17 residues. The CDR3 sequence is CATSTITGSGSYNEQFF. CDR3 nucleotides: TGTGCCACCAGCACCATCACGGGGTCAGGATCCTACAATGAGCAGTTCTTC.

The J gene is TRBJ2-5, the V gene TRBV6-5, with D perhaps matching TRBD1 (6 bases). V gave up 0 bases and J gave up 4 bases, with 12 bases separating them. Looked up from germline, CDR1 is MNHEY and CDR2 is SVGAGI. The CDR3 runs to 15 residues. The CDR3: CASSYSSQGRETQYF. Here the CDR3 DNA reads TGTGCCAGCAGTTACTCGAGCCAGGGGAGAGAGACCCAGTACTTC.

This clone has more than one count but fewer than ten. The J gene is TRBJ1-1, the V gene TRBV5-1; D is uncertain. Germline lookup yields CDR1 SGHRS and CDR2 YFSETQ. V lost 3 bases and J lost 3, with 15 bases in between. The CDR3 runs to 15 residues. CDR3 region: CASSSQSPLDTEAFF. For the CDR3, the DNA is TGCGCCAGCAGCTCTCAGTCCCCATTGGACACTGAAGCTTTCTTT.

For the CDR3, the DNA is TGTGCCAGCAGGATAGGACTAGCGGGTGTCACCGGGGAGCTGTTTTTT. Amino acids: CASRIGLAGVTGELFF. This chain joins TRBV2 and TRBJ2-2, with 11 bases fitting TRBD2. CDR1 and CDR2 from the germline V gene are SNHLY and FYNNEI. CDR3 length: 16 amino acids. The ends lost 6 bases at V and 4 bases at J; junction bases unmatched: 7.

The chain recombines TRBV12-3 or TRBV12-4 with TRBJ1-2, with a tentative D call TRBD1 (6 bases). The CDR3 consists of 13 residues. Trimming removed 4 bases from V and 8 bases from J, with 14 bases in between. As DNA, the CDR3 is TGTGCCAGCAGTTCCAGGGGACGGGACGGCTACACCTTC. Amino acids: CASSSRGRDGYTF.

Here the CDR3 DNA reads TGTGCCAGTAGTATAGATGGGAGGGCAGGCGGATCACCCCTCCACTTT. Encoded protein: CASSIDGRAGGSPLHF. The V call is TRBV19, the J call TRBJ1-6; D gene uncertain. This CDR3 comprises 16 residues. V was clipped by 0 bases and J by 10 bases, with 16 bases between them. The germline V gene encodes CDR1 LNHDA and CDR2 SQIVND (reference sequence). Combining the CDR3 with reference TRBV19 and TRBJ1-6 gives the whole variable domain DGGITQSPKYLFRKEGQNVTLSCEQNLNHDAMYWYRQDPGQGLRLIYYSQIVNDFQKGDIAEGYSVSREKKESFPLTVTSAQKNPTAFYLCASSIDGRAGGSPLHFGNGTRLTVT.

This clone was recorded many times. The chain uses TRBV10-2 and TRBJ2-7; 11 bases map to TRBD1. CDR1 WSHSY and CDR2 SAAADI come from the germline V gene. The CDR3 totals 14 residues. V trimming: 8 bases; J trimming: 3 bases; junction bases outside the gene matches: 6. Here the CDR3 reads CASQGGTGGYEQYF. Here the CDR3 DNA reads TGCGCCAGCCAAGGGGGGACAGGGGGCTACGAGCAGTACTTC.

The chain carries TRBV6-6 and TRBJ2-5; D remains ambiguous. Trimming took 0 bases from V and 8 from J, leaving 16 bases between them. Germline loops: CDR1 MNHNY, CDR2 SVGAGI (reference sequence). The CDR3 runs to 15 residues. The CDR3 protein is CASSYSLADSATQYF. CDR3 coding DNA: TGTGCCAGCAGTTACTCTCTGGCGGATAGTGCAACCCAGTACTTC.

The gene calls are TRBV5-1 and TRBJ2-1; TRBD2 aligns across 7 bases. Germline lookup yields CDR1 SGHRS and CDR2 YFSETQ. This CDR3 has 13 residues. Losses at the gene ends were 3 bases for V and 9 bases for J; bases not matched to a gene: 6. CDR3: CASSYGTIIEQFF. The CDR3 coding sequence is TGCGCCAGCAGCTACGGGACTATCATTGAGCAGTTCTTC.

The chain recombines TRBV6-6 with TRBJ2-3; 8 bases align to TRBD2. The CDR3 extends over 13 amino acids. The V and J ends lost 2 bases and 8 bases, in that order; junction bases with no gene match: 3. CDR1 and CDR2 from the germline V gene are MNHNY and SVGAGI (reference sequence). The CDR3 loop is CASSYRGGLTQYF. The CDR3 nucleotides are TGTGCCAGCAGTTACCGGGGGGGGCTTACGCAGTATTTT.

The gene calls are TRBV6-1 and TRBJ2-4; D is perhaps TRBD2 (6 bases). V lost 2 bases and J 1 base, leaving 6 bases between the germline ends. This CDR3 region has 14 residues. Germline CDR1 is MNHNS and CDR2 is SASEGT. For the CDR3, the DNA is TGTGCCAGCAGTGAACGGGGGGCCAAAAACATTCAGTACTTC. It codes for CASSERGAKNIQYF.

The CDR3 DNA is TGTGCCAGCAGCCCCTCCCCGGCTAGCCAGCCAGATACGCAGTATTTT. Translation gives CASSPSPASQPDTQYF. The genes are TRBV4-2 and TRBJ2-3, with D tentatively TRBD2 (5 bases). The CDR3 covers 16 residues. The germline gives CDR1 LGHNA, CDR2 YNFKEQ. Trimming pared 4 bases from V and 4 bases from J, leaving 18 bases between.

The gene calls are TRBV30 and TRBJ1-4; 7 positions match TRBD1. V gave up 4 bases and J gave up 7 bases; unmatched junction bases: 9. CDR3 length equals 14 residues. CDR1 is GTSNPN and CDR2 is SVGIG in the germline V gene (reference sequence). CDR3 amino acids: CAWNYRGWGEKLFF. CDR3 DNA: TGTGCCTGGAATTACAGGGGCTGGGGTGAAAAACTGTTTTTT.

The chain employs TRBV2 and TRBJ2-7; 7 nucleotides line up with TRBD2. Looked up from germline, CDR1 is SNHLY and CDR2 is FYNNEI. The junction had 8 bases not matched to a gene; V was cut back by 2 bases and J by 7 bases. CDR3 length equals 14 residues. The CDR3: CASSESREFGEQYF. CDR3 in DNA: TGTGCCAGCAGTGAATCGCGGGAGTTTGGTGAGCAGTACTTC.